This TCR beta chain was profiled in a study of response to subunit inactivated influenza vaccine. CDR3 length equals 15 residues. Germline CDR1 SQVTM, CDR2 ANQGSEA. Losses at the gene ends were 5 bases for V and 5 bases for J; bases not matched to a gene: 13. Study-level findings and limits: It was the authors' suggestion that each seasonal influenza vaccination recruits few new T cells.

TCRdb redid the calling of the RT-PCR reads with MiXCR, one entry per CDR3 protein. The table lists around 850,000 distinct CDR3 sequences, 15% to 20% of them singletons. A few counts support this clonotype. The antigen is undetermined. The clonotype originates from a man aged 45-65 years who received an inactivated influenza vaccine. The chain is built from TRBV29-1 and TRBJ2-5; 8 bases are a match to TRBD1. The sequenced sample was PBMCs from blood, obtained 5 days after vaccination. Written as DNA, the CDR3 is TGCAGCGTTTCGCTTCGAAGGACAGGGTGGGAGACCCAGTACTTC. This gives the protein CSVSLRRTGWETQYF.